These 22 T cell receptor beta chains share one sample of origin, sequenced in a study of tissue T cells after allogeneic stem cell transplantation. The method was immunoSEQ multiplex PCR; TCRdb's version includes in-frame clones alone and lacks a portion of them. This sample carries 3,000 to 4,000 clones, around 50% of them seen once, and the ten largest clones take approximately 6.3%. Described time point: mouse harvest day 7 after allogeneic transplant. The graft held 10^6 splenic CD5+ T cells and 10^7 T-cell-depleted bone marrow cells. Sequencing was done on a sample of gut tissue. These TCRs come from a female BALB/c mouse given C57BL/6 T cells with graft-versus-host disease after an allogeneic hematopoietic cell transplant.

A remark on this clone: Here the gene names and germline are mouse. CDR3 residues: CGARDTGGTQYF. The CDR3 bases that were read are TGTGGTGCTAGGGACACTGGGGGCACCCAGTAC. The chain carries TRBV20 and TRBJ2-5; 8 nucleotides match TRBD2. Read data end 1 residue before the CDR3 end; the end is taken from the germline J gene. From germline, CDR1 is GFQATS and CDR2 STVNSAI. J gave up 8 bases and V 0 bases, and 1 base lay outside the gene matches. This CDR3 has 12 amino acids.

As for this clone: Gene names are the mouse ones. The read halts 1 residue ahead of the CDR3 end, with the missing end drawn from the germline J gene. This chain uses TRBV17 with TRBJ2-1; D might be TRBD1 (6 bases). V was trimmed by 5 bases and J by 3 bases, leaving 17 bases between them. There are 16 residues in the CDR3. Germline CDR1 and CDR2: MNHDT and YYDKIL. The CDR3: CASSSLSGEGYAEQFF. The CDR3 bases that were read are TGTGCTAGCAGTTCTCTCTCAGGGGAGGGCTATGCTGAGCAGTTC.

Concerning this clone: All gene names here are mouse names. The CDR3 extends 1 residue past the end of the read, so its final part is completed from the germline J gene. The chain links TRBV16 to TRBJ2-2, with 9 bases fitting TRBD1. V lost 5 bases and J lost 2; bases outside the gene matches: 3. Germline V gene data show CDR1 as SGHSA and CDR2 as FRNQAP. CDR3 length equals 15 residues. CDR3 sequence reads: CASSTQGANTGQLYF. CDR3 bases read: TGTGCAAGCAGCACACAGGGGGCCAACACCGGGCAGCTCTAC.

This clone was picked up a small number of times. Mouse germline and gene names are used. The read halts 1 residue ahead of the CDR3 end, with the missing end drawn from the germline J gene. The chain recombines TRBV1 with TRBJ2-3, with 8 bases matching TRBD1. The J segment lost 8 bases and the V segment lost 0 bases, leaving 4 bases of the junction unmatched. The CDR3 length is 14 residues. Germline CDR1 NSQYPW, CDR2 LRSPGD (reference sequence). The CDR3 bases that were read are TGCACCTGCAGTGCAGATCAGGGGGCTGGAACGCTGTAT. It encodes CTCSADQGAGTLY. The whole CDR3 is CTCSADQGAGTLYF.

As concerns this clone: The gene names here belong to mouse. This same CDR3 is encoded by further DNA sequences in the sample. CDR3 loop: CASGEGGGDYEQYF. The sequenced CDR3 bases are TGTGCCAGCGGTGAGGGGGGGGGGGACTATGAACAGTAC. V gene TRBV13-2 combines with J gene TRBJ2-7; 7 nucleotides match TRBD2. Sequencing ends 1 residue short of the CDR3 end; the germline J gene provides the rest. This CDR3 has 14 residues. Germline CDR1 reads NNHNN; CDR2 reads SYGAGS (reference sequence). With V trimmed by 2 bases and J by 3 bases, 5 bases remained unmatched.

In this sample, this clone turned up a few times. Gene names follow the mouse nomenclature. The DNA read from the CDR3 is TGTGCCAGCAGCCTCAGGGGGAGCTCCTATGAACAGTAC. This encodes CASSLRGSSYEQY. The full CDR3 sequence reads CASSLRGSSYEQYF. The V call is TRBV5, the J call TRBJ2-7; 7 positions agree with TRBD1. From the germline J gene comes the end of the CDR3, since the read stops 1 residue before it. Germline CDR1 is LGHNA and CDR2 is YNLKQL (reference sequence). V dropped 4 bases and J dropped 0; count of bases not matched to a gene: 3. The CDR3 sequence is 14 residues long.

As regards this clone: Mouse germline and gene names are used. The read is 1 residue too short to cover the CDR3 end, so that end is filled in from the germline J gene. The chain uses TRBV13-1 and TRBJ1-1; 10 bases line up with TRBD1. The CDR3 has 12 residues. The V gene end was trimmed by 0 bases and the J gene end by 11 bases; junction bases not matched to a gene: 1. CDR1 and CDR2 (germline): NSHNY, SYGAGN. Here the CDR3 reads CASSDGGQGVFF. The sequenced part of the CDR3 DNA is TGTGCCAGCAGTGATGGGGGACAGGGGGTCTTC.

In this sample, this clone is large. Gene names are the mouse ones. The read gets to within 1 residue of the CDR3 end, and the germline J gene fills in the rest. Within the sample, other DNA sequences also encode this same CDR3. This chain uses TRBV3 with TRBJ2-7; 9 bases are shared with TRBD2. The V and J ends lost 2 bases and 4 bases, in that order; junction bases with no gene match: 3. The CDR3 consists of 14 residues. CDR1 is SNHLY, CDR2 FYNGKV, per germline (reference sequence). The CDR3 here is CASSLSWGGYEQYF. The CDR3 bases that were read are TGTGCCAGCAGCTTAAGCTGGGGGGGGTATGAACAGTAC.

This clone showed up just a few times. All gene names here are mouse names. The CDR3 is cut off 1 residue early in the read; its end comes from the germline J gene. The chain combines TRBV3 with TRBJ1-2; 7 nucleotides align to TRBD1. CDR1 SNHLY and CDR2 FYNGKV come from the germline V gene (reference sequence). V gave up 4 bases and J gave up 1 base; unmatched junction bases: 3. This CDR3 region has 14 residues. CDR3 loop: CASSSRDRNSDYTF. The CDR3 DNA, read in part, is TGTGCCAGCAGCTCCCGGGACAGAAACTCCGACTACACC. The entire variable domain, with the rest obtained from reference TRBV3 and TRBJ1-2, is as follows: GPKVLQIPSHQIIDMGQMVTLNCDPVSNHLYFYWYKQILGQQMEFLVNFYNGKVMEKSKLFKDQFSVERPDGSYFTLKIQPTALEDSAVYFCASSSRDRNSDYTFGSGTRLLVI.

In regard to this clone: The gene names here belong to mouse. Coverage ceases 1 residue before the CDR3 finishes, and the germline J gene fills in the end. The chain combines TRBV31 with TRBJ2-3, with 7 nucleotides matching TRBD2. The germline V gene encodes CDR1 GKSSPN and CDR2 SITVG. The CDR3 length is 15 residues. With V trimmed by 0 bases and J by 1 base, 4 bases remained unmatched. CDR3 DNA, as far as it was read: TGTGCCTGGAGTCTAGTGGGGGGTGGTGCAGAAACGCTGTAT. Translation: CAWSLVGGGAETLY. The full CDR3 reads CAWSLVGGGAETLYF.

Comment on this clone: These gene names are mouse names. The CDR3 end falls 1 residue outside the read, so it is completed with the germline J gene. The V and J genes are TRBV26 and TRBJ1-6; unclear D gene. TRBJ1-6 belongs to the ORF category, with a function that is uncertain. The V end was cut by 0 bases, the J end by 4 bases, with 1 base between. Germline V lookup: CDR1 KGHPV, CDR2 FQNQEV (reference sequence). This CDR3 region has 13 residues. This CDR3 reads CASSLSYNSPLYF. The CDR3 DNA, read in part, is TGTGCCAGCAGTCTGTCGTATAATTCGCCCCTCTAC.

For this clone: Mouse germline and gene names are used. The sequence runs out 1 residue before the end of the CDR3; the remainder is reconstructed from the germline J gene. J is TRBJ2-4 and V is TRBV26; D gene unclear. V lost 5 bases and J lost 0, with 3 bases in between. The CDR3 runs 12 residues. Germline values: CDR1 KGHPV, CDR2 FQNQEV (reference sequence). CDR3 region: CASSGSQNTLYF. The sequenced CDR3 bases are TGTGCCAGCAGTGGTAGTCAAAACACCTTGTAC.

Remarks on this clone: Each gene name is a mouse one. The observed sequence ends 1 residue before the CDR3 terminus, with the missing tail filled in from the germline J gene. The chain recombines TRBV26 with TRBJ2-3; tentatively, D is TRBD1 (6 bases). The CDR3 length is 14 residues. V lost 6 bases and J lost 0, with 10 bases in between. The germline CDR1 and CDR2 sequences are KGHPV and FQNQEV (reference sequence). The CDR3 DNA, read in part, is TGTGCCAGCAGAAACAGGGCTAGTGCAGAAACGCTGTAT. It is translated as CASRNRASAETLY. The full CDR3 reads CASRNRASAETLYF. Complete variable domain (other parts from reference TRBV26 and TRBJ2-3): NSKVIQTPRYLVKGQGQKAKMRCIPEKGHPVVFWYQQNKNNEFKFLINFQNQEVLQQIDMTEKRFSAECPSNSPCSLEIQSSEAGDSALYLCASRNRASAETLYFGSGTRLTVL.

Regarding this clone: The genes and germline here are from mouse. The read gets to within 1 residue of the CDR3 end, and the germline J gene fills in the rest. The V call is TRBV26, the J call TRBJ2-4; the D gene is possibly TRBD1 (6 bases). Between the trimmed V and J ends, which lost 5 bases and 0 bases, there was a span of 9 bases. CDR3 length equals 14 residues. Germline values: CDR1 KGHPV, CDR2 FQNQEV (reference sequence). CDR3: CASSWDTSQNTLYF. Incomplete CDR3 DNA: TGTGCCAGCAGTTGGGACACCAGTCAAAACACCTTGTAC.

On this clone: Gene names and germline match the mouse. With the read ending 1 residue before the CDR3 end, the germline J gene is used to fill in that end. The chain uses TRBV16 and TRBJ1-1; D is possibly TRBD1 (5 bases). V was clipped by 7 bases and J by 0 bases, with 9 bases between them. Germline assignment: CDR1 SGHSA and CDR2 FRNQAP. The CDR3 is 13 amino acids. Here the CDR3 reads CASNRGSNTEVFF. CDR3 DNA (partial): TGTGCAAGCAACCGGGGCTCAAACACAGAAGTCTTC.

This clone showed up just a few times. Genes here carry mouse names. The CDR3 end lies 1 residue beyond the end of the read and is filled in from the germline J gene. The identical CDR3 is also encoded by other nucleotide sequences in the sample. V is TRBV4 and J is TRBJ2-7, with TRBD1 matching 7 bases. CDR1 and CDR2 (germline): LGHDT, YNNKQL (reference sequence). The length of the CDR3 is 12 residues. V dropped 4 bases and J dropped 4; count of bases not matched to a gene: 1. CDR3 DNA, as far as it was read: TGTGCCAGCAGCTTGGGACAGTATGAACAGTAC. Protein: CASSLGQYEQY. The CDR3 in full is CASSLGQYEQYF.

As for this clone: Gene names and germline match the mouse. With the read ending 1 residue before the CDR3 end, the germline J gene is used to fill in that end. V gene TRBV3 combines with J gene TRBJ2-7; TRBD1 matches at 8 bases. The germline V gene encodes CDR1 SNHLY and CDR2 FYNGKV (reference sequence). The CDR3 runs 13 residues. V trimming: 1 base; J trimming: 4 bases; junction bases outside the gene matches: 0. The CDR3 loop reads CASSLDRGYEQYF. The CDR3 bases that were read are TGTGCCAGCAGCTTAGACAGGGGGTATGAACAGTAC.

Of note for this clone: Gene names are mouse gene names. The CDR3 goes on 1 residue after the read ends, and that part is filled in from the germline J gene. The chain couples TRBV16 to TRBJ2-5, with D hard to call. The CDR3 has 14 residues. Germline CDR1 is SGHSA and CDR2 is FRNQAP. Trimming pared 4 bases from V and 0 bases from J, leaving 8 bases between. CDR3 DNA, as far as it was read: TGTGCAAGCAGCTCGACTCTTAACCAAGACACCCAGTAC. The encoded protein is CASSSTLNQDTQY. The whole CDR3 protein is CASSSTLNQDTQYF.

This clone is medium-sized within its sample. These gene names are mouse names. With the read ending 1 residue before the CDR3 end, the germline J gene is used to fill in that end. This chain links TRBV1 with TRBJ2-3, with unresolved D. V was trimmed by 1 base and J by 0 bases, leaving 8 bases between them. The CDR3 is made up of 15 amino acids. Germline V gene sequence: CDR1 NSQYPW, CDR2 LRSPGD (reference sequence). The sequenced CDR3 bases are TGCACCTGCAGTGCAGCTGGCCCTAGTGCAGAAACGCTGTAT. Residues: CTCSAAGPSAETLY. The whole CDR3 sequence is CTCSAAGPSAETLYF.

About this clone itself: Gene names refer to mouse genes. The read terminates 1 residue before the CDR3 end, so the remaining end is supplied by the germline J gene. The chain links TRBV14 to TRBJ2-1; 10 bases line up with TRBD2. V shed 5 bases and J 1 base; nucleotides not matched to a gene: 3. Germline lookup yields CDR1 SGHDT and CDR2 FRDEAV. The CDR3 length is 15 residues. The sequenced CDR3 bases are TGTGCCAGCAGCAACTGGGGGGGAAACTATGCTGAGCAGTTC. Translation: CASSNWGGNYAEQF. The complete CDR3 reads CASSNWGGNYAEQFF.

In regard to this clone: Germline and genes: mouse. The read comes to an end 1 residue before the CDR3 does, leaving the germline J gene to fill in the end. The chain carries TRBV26 and TRBJ1-2; 7 bases are a match to TRBD1. Trimming removed 3 bases from V and 4 bases from J; junction bases left unmatched: 5. CDR1 and CDR2 (germline): KGHPV, FQNQEV (reference sequence). The CDR3 covers 14 residues. The covered CDR3 bases are TGTGCCAGCAGTCTAGAGACAGGGAGCTCCGACTACACC. It is translated as CASSLETGSSDYT. The whole CDR3 protein is CASSLETGSSDYTF.

With respect to this clone: Mouse gene names apply. The read ends 1 residue early relative to the CDR3; the germline J gene fills the gap. This rearrangement joins TRBV3 to TRBJ2-7, with D hard to call. Germline lookup yields CDR1 SNHLY and CDR2 FYNGKV (reference sequence). This CDR3 spans 13 amino acids. V lost 2 bases to trimming and J lost 0 bases, with 5 bases between them. CDR3 DNA, as far as it was read: TGTGCCAGCAGCTTACAGGACTCCTATGAACAGTAC. Translating gives CASSLQDSYEQY. The full CDR3 protein is CASSLQDSYEQYF.